This is a list of T cell receptor beta chains from one sample in a study of T cells in tuberculosis. The data were produced by immunoSEQ multiplex PCR, yet TCRdb's version contains in-frame clones alone and is incomplete. This sample yields approximately 59,000 clones, of which 65% to 90% are seen a single time; roughly 13% belongs to the top ten. The sample was CD1b-GMM tetramer-negative cells sorted from PBMCs. The source of these receptors is an adult woman with latent tuberculosis. Each CDR3 is given with its conserved first and last residue. The order of the fields is J gene, clone size, D gene, V gene, CDR3 DNA, CDR3 protein. A D gene is named only where the DNA matches it firmly. Expanded clones get a size class; other rows say once, few or many, or leave the size out.

j_call: TRBJ1-2
clone_size: NA
d_call: TRBD1
v_call: TRBV5-4
cdr3_nt: TGTGCCAGCAGCTCGACAGGGGCCCGCTATGGCTACACCTTC
cdr3_aa: CASSSTGARYGYTF

j_call: TRBJ1-3
clone_size: few
d_call: TRBD1
v_call: TRBV5-6
cdr3_nt: TGTGCCAGCAGCACAGACAGGGGCCCTAGAGACACCATATATTTT
cdr3_aa: CASSTDRGPRDTIYF

j_call: TRBJ2-2
clone_size: once
d_call: TRBD1
v_call: TRBV7-8
cdr3_nt: TGTGCCAGCAGCTTAAGGGACAGCGCACCGGGGGAGCTGTTTTTT
cdr3_aa: CASSLRDSAPGELFF

j_call: TRBJ2-7
clone_size: few
d_call: TRBD1
v_call: TRBV6-6
cdr3_nt: TGTGCCAGCAGTTACGACAGGGGGCTTTACGAGCAGTACTTC
cdr3_aa: CASSYDRGLYEQYF

j_call: TRBJ2-7
clone_size: NA
d_call: NA
v_call: TRBV5-6
cdr3_nt: TGTGCCAGCAGCGGGGGCCCAAACGAGCAGTACTTC
cdr3_aa: CASSGGPNEQYF

j_call: TRBJ2-4
clone_size: NA
d_call: TRBD2
v_call: TRBV19
cdr3_nt: TGTGCCAGTAGTATATGGGCGGGAGGCGAGGACATTCAGTACTTC
cdr3_aa: CASSIWAGGEDIQYF

j_call: TRBJ2-7
clone_size: NA
d_call: NA
v_call: TRBV7-7
cdr3_nt: TGTGCCAGCAGCTTATCAGACTCCTACGAGCAGTACTTC
cdr3_aa: CASSLSDSYEQYF

j_call: TRBJ1-1
clone_size: once
d_call: TRBD1
v_call: TRBV27
cdr3_nt: TGTGCCAGCAGTGACCGGGACAGGGGCACTGAAGCTTTCTTT
cdr3_aa: CASSDRDRGTEAFF

j_call: TRBJ2-7
clone_size: NA
d_call: NA
v_call: TRBV4-2
cdr3_nt: TGTGCCAGCAGCGCAGAAGATACCTACGAGCAGTACTTC
cdr3_aa: CASSAEDTYEQYF

j_call: TRBJ2-3
clone_size: NA
d_call: TRBD1
v_call: TRBV18
cdr3_nt: TGTGCCAGCTCGTTGGCCGGGACAGGGGGCGCAGATACGCAGTATTTT
cdr3_aa: CASSLAGTGGADTQYF

j_call: TRBJ1-2
clone_size: NA
d_call: NA
v_call: TRBV27
cdr3_nt: TGTGCCAGCAGTACGGGACATCCTAACTATGGCTACACCTTC
cdr3_aa: CASSTGHPNYGYTF

j_call: TRBJ2-2
clone_size: NA
d_call: TRBD1
v_call: TRBV5-8
cdr3_nt: TGTGCCAGCAGCTTGGACGGTTGGGGGACAGGCTACACCGGGGAGCTGTTTTTT
cdr3_aa: CASSLDGWGTGYTGELFF

j_call: TRBJ2-7
clone_size: NA
d_call: NA
v_call: TRBV28
cdr3_nt: TGTGCCAGCAGTTTACTTTCGCAGAGGACCGTCCGAGGGAAGCAGTACTTC
cdr3_aa: CASSLLSQRTVRGKQYF

j_call: TRBJ2-1
clone_size: NA
d_call: TRBD1
v_call: TRBV7-8
cdr3_nt: TGTGCCAGCAGCCTACCCCGGGACAGAGCTAACAATGAGCAGTTCTTC
cdr3_aa: CASSLPRDRANNEQFF

j_call: TRBJ1-1
clone_size: NA
d_call: TRBD1
v_call: TRBV28
cdr3_nt: TGTGCCATGACGGACAGGGCCCGGAGTGAAGCTTTCTTT
cdr3_aa: CAMTDRARSEAFF

j_call: TRBJ1-2
clone_size: NA
d_call: NA
v_call: TRBV7-2
cdr3_nt: TGTGCCAGCAGCCTAAGCGGAACTAACTATGGCTACACCTTC
cdr3_aa: CASSLSGTNYGYTF

j_call: TRBJ2-7
clone_size: few
d_call: TRBD2
v_call: TRBV19
cdr3_nt: TGTGCCAGTAGTCTAGAACCGGGACTAGCGGGGGGCCTCTACGAGCAGTACTTC
cdr3_aa: CASSLEPGLAGGLYEQYF

j_call: TRBJ2-5
clone_size: NA
d_call: NA
v_call: TRBV7-7
cdr3_nt: TGTGCCAGCAGCGACCGCCGGGGGGCCCAAGAGACCCAGTACTTC
cdr3_aa: CASSDRRGAQETQYF

j_call: TRBJ2-3
clone_size: NA
d_call: NA
v_call: TRBV11-2
cdr3_nt: TGTGCCAGCAGCTTAGAGTTCGTGAGGACGCAGTATTTT
cdr3_aa: CASSLEFVRTQYF

j_call: TRBJ2-7
clone_size: NA
d_call: TRBD2
v_call: TRBV11-2
cdr3_nt: TGTGCCAGCAGTTCCATAGCGGGAGGGCCTAACGAGCAGTACTTC
cdr3_aa: CASSSIAGGPNEQYF

j_call: TRBJ2-1
clone_size: NA
d_call: NA
v_call: TRBV6-1
cdr3_nt: TGTGCCAGCAGTGAATACAGGGCTCAATACAATGAGCAGTTCTTC
cdr3_aa: CASSEYRAQYNEQFF

j_call: TRBJ2-7
clone_size: NA
d_call: NA
v_call: TRBV18
cdr3_nt: TGTGCCAGCTCGAGGGATCCTCTCGGCGAGCAGTACTTC
cdr3_aa: CASSRDPLGEQYF

j_call: TRBJ1-5
clone_size: NA
d_call: NA
v_call: TRBV18
cdr3_nt: TGTGCCAGCTCACCAGGGGCACAGGGATGGCAGCCCCAGCATTTT
cdr3_aa: CASSPGAQGWQPQHF

j_call: TRBJ1-1
clone_size: NA
d_call: NA
v_call: TRBV7-2
cdr3_nt: TGTGCCAGCAGCTTAGGGGGAGGGGAGGGAGTCACTGAAGCTTTCTTT
cdr3_aa: CASSLGGGEGVTEAFF

j_call: TRBJ2-3
clone_size: NA
d_call: TRBD2
v_call: TRBV6-1
cdr3_nt: TGTGCCAGCAGTGAAAGGTGGGGCGGGGGGGCCAGGGATACGCAGTATTTT
cdr3_aa: CASSERWGGGARDTQYF

j_call: TRBJ1-6
clone_size: NA
d_call: NA
v_call: TRBV4-3
cdr3_nt: TGCGCCAGCAGACTCGACGGGGGGGATTCACCCCTCCACTTT
cdr3_aa: CASRLDGGDSPLHF

j_call: TRBJ1-2
clone_size: NA
d_call: NA
v_call: TRBV9
cdr3_nt: TGTGCCAGCAGCGTAGTGGGGCAGAACTATGGCTACACCTTC
cdr3_aa: CASSVVGQNYGYTF

j_call: TRBJ2-1
clone_size: NA
d_call: TRBD1
v_call: TRBV9
cdr3_nt: TGTGCCAGCAGCACCTCTGGCCAGGGGGCATTCAATGAGCAGTTCTTC
cdr3_aa: CASSTSGQGAFNEQFF

j_call: TRBJ1-4
clone_size: once
d_call: NA
v_call: TRBV11-2
cdr3_nt: TGTGCCAGCAGCTTTGGGTCAGGCGGGGGGGAAAAACTGTTTTTT
cdr3_aa: CASSFGSGGGEKLFF

j_call: TRBJ1-3
clone_size: NA
d_call: NA
v_call: TRBV19
cdr3_nt: TGTGCCAGTGCTCGGGGGGCGAACTCTGGAAACACCATATATTTT
cdr3_aa: CASARGANSGNTIYF

j_call: TRBJ1-3
clone_size: NA
d_call: NA
v_call: TRBV18
cdr3_nt: TGTGCCAGCTCACCACGCCAGGCTGTTTCTGGAAACACCATATATTTT
cdr3_aa: CASSPRQAVSGNTIYF

j_call: TRBJ2-7
clone_size: NA
d_call: NA
v_call: TRBV7-3
cdr3_nt: TGTGCCAGCAGCTTTGACAGGACTGGGGAGCAGTACTTC
cdr3_aa: CASSFDRTGEQYF

j_call: TRBJ1-2
clone_size: NA
d_call: NA
v_call: TRBV5-6
cdr3_nt: TGTGCCAGCAGCCCTGGACAGTATGGCTACACCTTC
cdr3_aa: CASSPGQYGYTF

j_call: TRBJ2-2
clone_size: NA
d_call: TRBD2
v_call: TRBV6-5
cdr3_nt: TGTGCCAGCAGTTACCCCGGGACTAGCGGGACCGGGGAGCTGTTTTTT
cdr3_aa: CASSYPGTSGTGELFF

j_call: TRBJ2-7
clone_size: NA
d_call: NA
v_call: TRBV7-2
cdr3_nt: TGTGCCAGCAGCTTAGGGGTAGAGGGCGAGCAGTACTTC
cdr3_aa: CASSLGVEGEQYF

j_call: TRBJ2-1
clone_size: NA
d_call: TRBD2
v_call: TRBV5-1
cdr3_nt: TGCGCCAGCAGCTTGGAATGGACTAGCGGGAGTATCCACAATGAGCAGTTCTTC
cdr3_aa: CASSLEWTSGSIHNEQFF

j_call: TRBJ2-2
clone_size: NA
d_call: NA
v_call: TRBV18
cdr3_nt: TGTGCCAGCTCACCACCGGGGCTCCCGAACACCGGGGAGCTGTTTTTT
cdr3_aa: CASSPPGLPNTGELFF

j_call: TRBJ2-1
clone_size: NA
d_call: TRBD2
v_call: TRBV11-2
cdr3_nt: TGTGCCAGCAGCAGGCGACTAGCGGGAGGGGGTGAGCAGTTCTTC
cdr3_aa: CASSRRLAGGGEQFF

j_call: TRBJ2-5
clone_size: few
d_call: NA
v_call: TRBV6-5
cdr3_nt: TGTGCCAGCATTCCCGCGGGGTCCAGGCAGACCCAGTACTTC
cdr3_aa: CASIPAGSRQTQYF

j_call: TRBJ2-3
clone_size: NA
d_call: TRBD1
v_call: TRBV7-9
cdr3_nt: TGTGCCAGCAGCCTGGCGGACAGGGAGTTAGCAGATACGCAGTATTTT
cdr3_aa: CASSLADRELADTQYF

j_call: TRBJ2-7
clone_size: once
d_call: TRBD2
v_call: TRBV5-6
cdr3_nt: TGTGCCAGCAGCTTTTGGACTAGCGGGGGTCGATACGAGCAGTACTTC
cdr3_aa: CASSFWTSGGRYEQYF

j_call: TRBJ1-1
clone_size: NA
d_call: NA
v_call: TRBV5-4
cdr3_nt: TGTGCCAGCAGTTCCCGGGGGAACACTGAAGCTTTCTTT
cdr3_aa: CASSSRGNTEAFF

j_call: TRBJ2-4
clone_size: NA
d_call: NA
v_call: TRBV28
cdr3_nt: TGTGCCAGCAGCCCCACCCTAGGGGGGGGCATTCAGTACTTC
cdr3_aa: CASSPTLGGGIQYF

j_call: TRBJ2-1
clone_size: few
d_call: NA
v_call: TRBV6-6
cdr3_nt: TGTGCCAGCAGTCCGACTAGTGCGGGTGAGCAGTTCTTC
cdr3_aa: CASSPTSAGEQFF

j_call: TRBJ2-7
clone_size: once
d_call: TRBD1
v_call: TRBV28
cdr3_nt: TGTGCCAGCAGTCTTGGACAGGGCCTCTACGAGCAGTACTTC
cdr3_aa: CASSLGQGLYEQYF

j_call: TRBJ2-1
clone_size: NA
d_call: NA
v_call: TRBV6-1
cdr3_nt: TGTGCCAGCAGTGGCGGTTACAATGAGCAGTTCTTC
cdr3_aa: CASSGGYNEQFF

j_call: TRBJ2-7
clone_size: NA
d_call: NA
v_call: TRBV18
cdr3_nt: TGTGCCAGCTCACGTGGGGCCTCCTACGAGCAGTACTTC
cdr3_aa: CASSRGASYEQYF

j_call: TRBJ2-7
clone_size: NA
d_call: NA
v_call: TRBV5-6
cdr3_nt: TGTGCCAGCAGCTTTACAGGGACAACTACCTACGAGCAGTACTTC
cdr3_aa: CASSFTGTTTYEQYF

j_call: TRBJ2-4
clone_size: NA
d_call: NA
v_call: TRBV6-5
cdr3_nt: TGTGCCAGCAGAGAGGGCCTAGCCAAAAACATTCAGTACTTC
cdr3_aa: CASREGLAKNIQYF

j_call: TRBJ2-2
clone_size: NA
d_call: NA
v_call: TRBV5-4
cdr3_nt: TGTGCCAGCACAGAGGGTATTGCGAACACCGGGGAGCTGTTTTTT
cdr3_aa: CASTEGIANTGELFF

j_call: TRBJ1-6
clone_size: few
d_call: TRBD1
v_call: TRBV19
cdr3_nt: TGTGCCAGTAGTGTCTCCGGGACAGCCAATTCACCCCTCCACTTT
cdr3_aa: CASSVSGTANSPLHF

j_call: TRBJ2-7
clone_size: NA
d_call: NA
v_call: TRBV6-5
cdr3_nt: TGTGCCAGTCTTTGGGGGCACGAGCAGTACTTC
cdr3_aa: CASLWGHEQYF